A single sample is the source of the 32 T cell receptor beta chains below, sequenced in a study of T-cell reconstitution after alpha-beta-depleted transplantation in children. The library targeted TCRbeta and was prepared with unique molecular identifiers. TCRdb used MiXCR to reprocess the PCR reads, holding one entry per CDR3 protein. The sample has around 100,000 distinct CDR3 sequences; around 6.1% are singletons. The sample was PBMCs, mostly from graft donor cells, taken 60 days after TCRalphabeta/CD19-depleted stem cell transplant. All receptors derive from a female patient aged 2 to 10 who had a stem cell transplant for Fanconi anemia, so the T cells may come from the graft donor.

This clonotype has a count of ten or more. The V call is TRBV12-3 or TRBV12-4, the J call TRBJ2-4, with D unclear. V lost 2 bases to trimming and J lost 6 bases, with 11 bases between them. The CDR3 runs to 14 residues. The CDR3, as DNA: TGTGCCAGCAGTTTACTCCTCGGCTTAAACATTCAGTACTTC. It encodes CASSLLLGLNIQYF.

This clonotype was counted between two and nine times. V usage is TRBV6-5 and J usage is TRBJ1-6; D gene unclear. V was shortened by 8 bases and J by 9 bases, with 20 bases between the two germline ends. This CDR3 has 15 amino acids. Looked up from germline, CDR1 is MNHEY and CDR2 is SVGAGI. CDR3 loop: CASRIPEIRGSPLHF. The CDR3 DNA follows: TGTGCCAGCCGAATCCCCGAGATTAGAGGTTCACCCCTCCACTTT.

This clonotype was counted at least ten times. V and J are TRBV29-1 and TRBJ2-7, with 7 bases matching TRBD1. J was trimmed by 0 bases and V by 6 bases; bases with no gene match: 5. The CDR3 extends over 13 amino acids. Germline V gene sequence: CDR1 SQVTM, CDR2 ANQGSEA. The CDR3, as DNA: TGCAGCGTCCTCCGGGACAGCTCCTACGAGCAGTACTTC. Translating it yields CSVLRDSSYEQYF.

This clonotype was counted many times. The chain couples TRBV4-1 to TRBJ1-1, with a tentative D call TRBD1 (5 bases). This CDR3 has 15 residues. Germline CDR1 MGHRA, CDR2 YSYEKL. V was trimmed by 1 base and J by 5 bases, leaving 14 bases between them. CDR3 coding DNA: TGCGCCAGCAGCCAAGGGAGTCCAGGGTCGACTGAAGCTTTCTTT. Protein sequence: CASSQGSPGSTEAFF.

The table lists this clonotype with a few counts. V and J are TRBV6-1 and TRBJ1-6; perhaps TRBD1 as D (6 bases). V was cut by 5 bases and J by 3 bases, with 11 bases left in between. Per germline, CDR1 MNHNS and CDR2 SASEGT. The CDR3 totals 15 residues. CDR3 amino acids: CASSPGQIYNSPLHF. The CDR3 region has the DNA TGTGCCAGCAGTCCCGGACAGATCTATAATTCACCCCTCCACTTT.

This chain joins TRBV28 and TRBJ1-1, with TRBD1 matching over 7 bases. The CDR3 has 14 residues. Germline lookup yields CDR1 MDHEN and CDR2 SYDVKM. Trimming at V came to 2 bases and at J to 6 bases, leaving 6 bases not matched to a gene. The CDR3 is CASSLRETGSEAFF. The CDR3 region has the DNA TGTGCCAGCAGTTTAAGGGAGACAGGGTCTGAAGCTTTCTTT.

This clonotype was detected ten times or more. The V call is TRBV28, the J call TRBJ2-7; D gene ambiguous. The CDR3 loop spans 15 amino acids. V was cut by 2 bases and J by 2 bases, with 13 bases left in between. Germline CDR1 reads MDHEN; CDR2 reads SYDVKM. The CDR3 sequence is CASSLGGSGAYEQYF. The DNA of the CDR3 is TGTGCCAGCAGTTTAGGCGGTTCCGGAGCCTACGAGCAGTACTTC.

Many counts were recorded for this clonotype. V usage is TRBV5-1 and J usage is TRBJ1-1; D uncertain. CDR1 and CDR2 from the germline V gene are SGHRS and YFSETQ. This CDR3 contains 13 residues. V gave up 3 bases and J gave up 0 bases, with 6 bases separating them. The DNA for the CDR3 is TGCGCCAGCAGCTACGGCTTGAACACTGAAGCTTTCTTT. Protein sequence: CASSYGLNTEAFF.

The sample holds many counts of this clonotype. The rearrangement links TRBV6-4 to TRBJ2-1, with D perhaps TRBD2 (6 bases). V was clipped by 0 bases and J by 4 bases, with 10 bases between them. The germline gives CDR1 MRHNA, CDR2 SNTAGT. There are 15 residues in the CDR3. The CDR3 coding sequence is TGTGCCAGCAGTGACTCCGGGGAGGCTTACAATGAGCAGTTCTTC. Its translation: CASSDSGEAYNEQFF.

This clonotype appeared many times. The V and J genes are TRBV5-1 and TRBJ1-2; perhaps TRBD1 as D (6 bases). This CDR3 region has 13 residues. V dropped 4 bases and J dropped 2 bases, with 9 bases sitting between them. CDR1 is SGHRS, CDR2 YFSETQ, per germline. The CDR3 here is CASSRGQNYGYTF. The CDR3 DNA is TGCGCCAGCAGCAGGGGACAAAACTATGGCTACACCTTC.

The chain couples TRBV3-1 to TRBJ2-2; D possibly matches TRBD1 or TRBD2 (5 bases each). There are 19 residues in the CDR3. With 11 bases removed from V and 0 bases from J, the gap between germline ends came to 28 bases. Looked up from germline, CDR1 is LGHDT and CDR2 is YNNKEL (reference sequence). The DNA of the CDR3 is TGTGCCTTCTGTTCTTACAACTTGGGACCGCCTCCGAACACCGGGGAGCTGTTTTTT. Translating it yields CAFCSYNLGPPPNTGELFF. Based on the CDR3 plus reference TRBV3-1 and TRBJ2-2, the full variable domain is DTAVSQTPKYLVTQMGNDKSIKCEQNLGHDTMYWYKQDSKKFLKIMFSYNNKELIINETVPNRFSPKSPDKAHLNLHINSLELGDSAVYFCAFCSYNLGPPPNTGELFFGEGSRLTVL.

There are many counts of this clonotype. The rearrangement uses TRBV2 and TRBJ2-1, with 8 bases matching TRBD2. Per the germline V gene, CDR1 is SNHLY and CDR2 is FYNNEI. V shed 3 bases and J 9 bases; nucleotides not matched to a gene: 10. There are 15 residues in the CDR3. CDR3 amino acids: CASSELAGALAEQFF. CDR3 in DNA: TGTGCCAGCAGTGAGCTAGCGGGTGCTTTGGCTGAGCAGTTCTTC.

This clonotype turned up a few times. The rearrangement uses TRBV18 and TRBJ2-1, with 7 bases fitting TRBD2. Unmatched junction bases numbered 16, after V lost 2 bases and J lost 3 bases. Germline V gene data show CDR1 as KGHSH and CDR2 as LQKENI. The CDR3 sequence is 19 residues long. The CDR3 coding sequence is TGTGCCAGCTCACCATGGAGAAGGGAGGGCTACTCCCTCTACAATGAGCAGTTCTTC. It is translated as CASSPWRREGYSLYNEQFF.

This clonotype was detected many times. The V call is TRBV20-1, the J call TRBJ2-1; the match to TRBD2 covers 9 bases. Unmatched junction bases numbered 7, after V lost 0 bases and J lost 4 bases. The CDR3 runs to 16 residues. Germline CDR1 DFQATT, CDR2 SNEGSKA (reference sequence). For the CDR3, the DNA is TGCAGTGCTAGAGATCGGCGGGAGGGCCTTTACAATGAGCAGTTCTTC. This encodes CSARDRREGLYNEQFF.

To note about this clonotype: Just one base apart from a much larger clone, this may be a read error. Since the CDR3 does not end with the conserved phenylalanine or tryptophan, this likely comes from a read error. The V and J genes are TRBV18 and TRBJ2-1; 8 bases map to TRBD2. Losses at the gene ends were 6 bases for V and 5 bases for J; bases not matched to a gene: 9. The CDR3 totals 15 residues. CDR1 and CDR2 from the germline V gene are KGHSH and LQKENI. The CDR3 nucleotides read TGTGCCAGCTCGCACCACGGGACTAGGGACAATGAGCAGTTCTGC. Its protein product is CASSHHGTRDNEQFC.

This clonotype was seen repeatedly, ten times or more. The chain combines TRBV7-2 with TRBJ2-1; D is possibly TRBD2 (6 bases). Per germline, CDR1 SGHTA and CDR2 FQGNSA. The length of the CDR3 is 16 residues. V was cut by 4 bases and J by 4 bases, with 17 bases left in between. For the CDR3, the DNA is TGTGCCAGCAGCTCCCATTCGGGACTCCGGTACAATGAGCAGTTCTTC. Translated: CASSSHSGLRYNEQFF.

CDR3 coding DNA: TGTGCCAGCAGCTTTTCCTCCTACGAGCAGTACTTC. It specifies CASSFSSYEQYF. The chain carries TRBV5-6 and TRBJ2-7; D ambiguous. Germline V lookup: CDR1 SGHDT, CDR2 YYEEEE. V was clipped by 2 bases and J by 0 bases, with 3 bases between them. CDR3 size: 12 residues.

The chain combines TRBV5-1 with TRBJ2-3, with D hard to call. The CDR3 has 12 residues. V was shortened by 4 bases and J by 3 bases, with 6 bases between the two germline ends. CDR1 and CDR2 from the germline V gene are SGHRS and YFSETQ. CDR3 nucleotide sequence: TGCGCCAGCAGCCCAAAAACAGATACGCAGTATTTT. This translates into CASSPKTDTQYF.

In its sample, this clonotype was seen many times. The chain joins TRBV5-1 to TRBJ2-1; TRBD2 might be the D (5 bases). The CDR3 runs 12 residues. The V and J ends lost 0 bases and 13 bases respectively, with 11 bases between them. In germline, CDR1 is SGHRS, CDR2 YFSETQ. In DNA form, the CDR3 reads TGCGCCAGCAGCTTGGGACGAGGAGGACAGTTCTTC. Residues: CASSLGRGGQFF.

In its sample, this clonotype was seen many times. The CDR3 loop is CASSLEFRNLPHEQYF. In DNA, the CDR3 is TGCGCCAGCAGCTTGGAGTTCCGGAATTTACCCCACGAGCAGTACTTC. The J gene is TRBJ2-7, the V gene TRBV5-1; no clear D. Trimming removed 0 bases at V and 5 bases at J, with 18 bases between. The CDR3 contains 16 residues. Germline CDR1 SGHRS, CDR2 YFSETQ. Complete variable domain (other parts from reference TRBV5-1 and TRBJ2-7): KAGVTQTPRYLIKTRGQQVTLSCSPISGHRSVSWYQQTPGQGLQFLFEYFSETQRNKGNFPGRFSGRQFSNSRSEMNVSTLELGDSALYLCASSLEFRNLPHEQYFGPGTRLTVT.

There are a few counts of this clonotype. The chain joins TRBV20-1 to TRBJ2-2; no definite D call. The CDR3 is 13 residues long. Per the germline V gene, CDR1 is DFQATT and CDR2 is SNEGSKA (reference sequence). Trimming pared 2 bases from V and 0 bases from J, leaving 4 bases between. DNA of the CDR3: TGCAGTGCTAGACACCCGAACACCGGGGAGCTGTTTTTT. Translated: CSARHPNTGELFF.

This clonotype appeared many times. The chain carries TRBV12-3 or TRBV12-4 and TRBJ2-7, with a possible D match to TRBD2 (6 bases). The CDR3 runs 14 residues. Deletions cut 3 bases from V and 4 bases from J, with 13 bases between. The CDR3 DNA is TGTGCCAGCAGTTTGGACGGGAGCAAATACGAGCAGTACTTC. Its translation is CASSLDGSKYEQYF.

This clonotype was counted at least ten times. This sequence joins TRBV12-3 or TRBV12-4 and TRBJ2-3; 7 nucleotides align to TRBD2. Trimming removed 5 bases from V and 2 bases from J; junction bases left unmatched: 13. The CDR3 covers 17 residues. CDR3 sequence reads: CASSQPPYSGSTDTQYF. The CDR3 bases are TGTGCCAGCAGTCAGCCTCCATATAGCGGGTCCACAGATACGCAGTATTTT.

For this clonotype: A much larger clone differs by one base, so this may be a read error. The chain combines TRBV3-1 with TRBJ2-1; TRBD2 matches at 16 bases. CDR1 and CDR2 (germline): LGHDT, YNNKEL (reference sequence). The CDR3 runs 16 residues. V shed 7 bases, J shed 11 bases, and the junction held 11 bases outside the gene matches. The CDR3 bases are TGTGCCAGCACCGTTATGGGACTAGCGGGAGGGAATAAGCAGTTCTTC. Its protein product is CASTVMGLAGGNKQFF.

The sample holds many counts of this clonotype. The chain couples TRBV20-1 to TRBJ2-7, with D perhaps TRBD1 (5 bases). This CDR3 comprises 12 residues. V was trimmed by 5 bases and J by 3 bases, leaving 11 bases between them. CDR1 DFQATT and CDR2 SNEGSKA come from the germline V gene (reference sequence). This chain's CDR3 is CSAWGPGYEQYF. DNA for the CDR3: TGCAGTGCTTGGGGCCCCGGCTACGAGCAGTACTTC.

The chain couples TRBV5-1 to TRBJ1-2, with D tentatively TRBD1 (6 bases). The V gene's germline CDR1 is SGHRS and CDR2 YFSETQ. The length of the CDR3 is 18 residues. Trimming shortened V by 4 bases and J by 1 base, and 23 bases separated the two germline ends. The DNA of the CDR3 is TGCGCCAGCAGCCTCTGGACAGCACTAGCTGGGAATAACTATGGCTACACCTTC. This codes for CASSLWTALAGNNYGYTF.

This clonotype was counted ten times or more. The V gene is TRBV20-1, the J gene TRBJ2-7, with 12 bases fitting TRBD2. This CDR3 is 13 amino acids long. Germline CDR1 DFQATT, CDR2 SNEGSKA (reference sequence). Losses at the gene ends were 6 bases for V and 3 bases for J; bases not matched to a gene: 3. The CDR3 region has the DNA TGCAGTGCCCTAGCGGGGGGGCTCTACGAGCAGTACTTC. It is translated as CSALAGGLYEQYF.

This clonotype was detected many times. This chain links TRBV11-2 with TRBJ2-7; 13 nucleotides line up with TRBD2. The CDR3 extends over 18 amino acids. V shed 4 bases and J 3 bases; nucleotides not matched to a gene: 12. Germline V gives CDR1 SGHAT, CDR2 FQNNGV. CDR3 loop: CASSSYKGLAGVNYEQYF. The CDR3 DNA reads as TGTGCCAGCAGCTCCTACAAAGGACTAGCGGGAGTTAACTACGAGCAGTACTTC.

This clonotype has a handful of counts. The rearrangement links TRBV6-5 to TRBJ2-3; 10 bases map to TRBD2. Germline CDR1 and CDR2: MNHEY and SVGAGI. This CDR3 has 16 residues. Trimming removed 3 bases from V and 4 bases from J; junction bases left unmatched: 7. The CDR3 is CASSYTSGVGADTQYF. CDR3 in DNA: TGTGCCAGCAGTTATACTAGCGGGGTGGGCGCAGATACGCAGTATTTT.

On this clonotype itself: It may be a read error: a sequence one base away is much more abundant. The chain couples TRBV11-1 to TRBJ2-5; 7 nucleotides align to TRBD2. This CDR3 is built from 17 residues. CDR1 and CDR2 from the germline V gene are SGHAT and FQDESV (reference sequence). The CDR3 loop is CASSLSRLAGAQETHYF. The DNA for the CDR3 is TGTGCCAGCAGCTTATCGCGACTAGCTGGGGCCCAAGAGACCCATTACTTC.

This clonotype was picked up many times. J is TRBJ1-4 and V is TRBV14, with 9 bases identical to TRBD1. Germline V gene sequence: CDR1 SGHDN, CDR2 FVKESK. The CDR3 length is 17 residues. The J segment lost 7 bases and the V segment lost 1 base, leaving 10 bases of the junction unmatched. The CDR3 region has the DNA TGTGCCAGCAGCCAAGGTTACACCGACAGGGGGTTTGAAAAACTGTTTTTT. Its translation is CASSQGYTDRGFEKLFF.

This clonotype was counted many times. The rearrangement uses TRBV28 and TRBJ2-1, with D unresolved. This CDR3 has 15 amino acids. V lost 5 bases, J lost 3 bases, and 14 bases lay in between. Per germline, CDR1 MDHEN and CDR2 SYDVKM. CDR3 sequence: CASSPAGRNYNEQFF. In DNA form, the CDR3 reads TGTGCCAGCAGTCCGGCCGGGCGGAACTACAATGAGCAGTTCTTC. The full variable domain, rest sourced from reference TRBV28 and TRBJ2-1, is DVKVTQSSRYLVKRTGEKVFLECVQDMDHENMFWYRQDPGLGLRLIYFSYDVKMKEKGDIPEGYSVSREKKERFSLILESASTNQTSMYLCASSPAGRNYNEQFFGPGTRLTVL.